A selection of T cell receptor beta chains follows, all from one sample in a study of spatial heterogeneity in lung cancer. A single record per CDR3 protein comes from TCRdb applying MiXCR to the 5' RACE reads. In the table there are roughly 13,000 distinct CDR3 sequences, less than 4.5% of which are singletons. The sample consisted of lung tumor tissue, taken at surgery. The receptors here all came from a male donor with early-stage non-small cell lung cancer. Both conserved end residues are part of each CDR3. Each record gives: V gene, D gene, J gene, clone size, CDR3 DNA, CDR3 protein. D genes are given only for firm matches. A clone size is listed for some rows: how often the clone was seen (once, few, many), or a class if it is expanded.

TRBV9	-	TRBJ2-2	many	TGTGCCAGCTGTCCTTCGAACACCGGGGAGCTGTTTTTT	CASCPSNTGELFF
TRBV7-2	TRBD2	TRBJ2-3	many	TGTGCCAGCAGCTCTGGGACTAGGACAGATACGCAGTATTTT	CASSSGTRTDTQYF
TRBV18	TRBD2	TRBJ2-1	many	TGTGCCAGCTCAGGGATCCCCGGGACTAGCGGGAGTTCCTACAATGAGCAGTTCTTC	CASSGIPGTSGSSYNEQFF
TRBV29-1	TRBD1	TRBJ2-3	-	TGCAGCGCAAACCGGGACAGGGGCACAGATACGCAGTATTTT	CSANRDRGTDTQYF
TRBV6-1	TRBD2	TRBJ2-3	many	TGTGCCAGCAGTGTCCAGATACTAGCGGGAGGATTGGATACGCAGTATTTT	CASSVQILAGGLDTQYF
TRBV3-1	-	TRBJ1-1	many	TGTGCCAGCAGCCAAGCAGGGAGAGCTGAAGCTTTCTTT	CASSQAGRAEAFF
TRBV29-1	-	TRBJ2-1	medium-sized	TGCAGCGTTCAGGGGAGCTCCTACAATGAGCAGTTCTTC	CSVQGSSYNEQFF
TRBV5-1	TRBD2	TRBJ2-7	many	TGCGCCAGCAGCGAAATAGCGGGAGGCTCCTACGAGCAGTACTTC	CASSEIAGGSYEQYF
TRBV20-1	-	TRBJ2-1	many	TGCAGCTCTCGCCGAAGCTCCTACAATGAGCAGTTCTTC	CSSRRSSYNEQFF
TRBV2	TRBD1	TRBJ2-7	many	TGTGCCAGCTCTCCGGGACAGAGTACCTACGAGCAGTACTTC	CASSPGQSTYEQYF
TRBV29-1	TRBD1	TRBJ1-1	medium-sized	TGCAGCGTTGAAAAACAGGGGCCGACCACTGAAGCTTTCTTT	CSVEKQGPTTEAFF
TRBV20-1	-	TRBJ2-5	many	TGCAGTGCTGGGGCAAGGGGGACCCAGTACTTC	CSAGARGTQYF
TRBV6-6	-	TRBJ2-5	many	TGTGCCAGCAGTGCGCGGGACGGGATCCAAGAGACCCAGTACTTC	CASSARDGIQETQYF
TRBV11-2	TRBD1	TRBJ2-4	-	TGTGCCAGCAGCCGGGACAGCCCAAACATTCAGTACTTC	CASSRDSPNIQYF
TRBV19	-	TRBJ2-7	many	TGTGCCAGTAGCAGGGCACTGAGCTCCTACGAGCAGTACTTC	CASSRALSSYEQYF
TRBV5-1	TRBD1	TRBJ2-3	-	TGCGCCAGCAGCCGAGGACAGGGCACAGATACGCAGTATTTT	CASSRGQGTDTQYF
TRBV6-2/TRBV6-3	-	TRBJ2-1	many	TGTGCCAGCAGTTACTTAAATGAGCAGTTCTTC	CASSYLNEQFF
TRBV30	-	TRBJ2-3	many	TGTGCCTGGAGGGAATTCGGAGATACGCAGTATTTT	CAWREFGDTQYF
TRBV2	TRBD2	TRBJ2-1	many	TGTGCCAGCAGCAAAGGGACTAGCGGGAGCAACAATGAGCAGTTCTTC	CASSKGTSGSNNEQFF
TRBV7-2	-	TRBJ1-1	medium-sized	TGTGCCAGCAGCTTCAACAGGGTCCCGAACACTGAAGCTTTCTTT	CASSFNRVPNTEAFF
TRBV5-1	TRBD2	TRBJ2-3	-	TGCGCCAGCAGCTTCTTACTAGCGGGAATCACTTGGGATACGCAGTATTTT	CASSFLLAGITWDTQYF
TRBV20-1	TRBD2	TRBJ2-1	few	TGCAGTGCTCGGACTAGCGGGAGGGCCAGCGGCTATGAGCAGTTCTTC	CSARTSGRASGYEQFF
TRBV24-1	-	TRBJ2-1	many	TGTGCCACCGCGGATGTGAGCTCCTACAATGAGCAGTTCTTC	CATADVSSYNEQFF
TRBV5-1	-	TRBJ2-3	medium-sized	TGCGCCAGCAGCGCGGACTCGTCATCCTCAACAGATACGCAGTATTTT	CASSADSSSSTDTQYF
TRBV5-1	-	TRBJ1-1	many	TGCGCCAGCAGCCCCTTTGCCGGGAACACTGAAGCTTTCTTT	CASSPFAGNTEAFF
TRBV7-2	-	TRBJ2-1	many	TGTGCCAGCAGCTTAGCAGCGAGACTCACCGCCTACAATGAGCAGTTCTTC	CASSLAARLTAYNEQFF
TRBV7-2	TRBD2	TRBJ2-1	medium-sized	TGTGCCAGCAGCTTCCAGGACCTAGCGGGTAATGAGCAGTTCTTC	CASSFQDLAGNEQFF
TRBV20-1	-	TRBJ1-1	many	TGCAGTGCTAGGGATCGGGTAAGCTACACTGAAGCTTTCTTT	CSARDRVSYTEAFF
TRBV10-3	TRBD2	TRBJ2-2	many	TGTGCCATCAGCGAACTAATCGGACTAGCGGACACCGGGGAGCTGTTTTTT	CAISELIGLADTGELFF
TRBV5-1	-	TRBJ2-2	-	TGCGCCAGCAGCTTGGATGGGCGCGCCGGGGAGCTGTTTTTT	CASSLDGRAGELFF
TRBV4-2	-	TRBJ2-1	many	TGTGCCAGCAGCCAATTAGGTAATGAGCAGTTCTTC	CASSQLGNEQFF
TRBV20-1	-	TRBJ2-3	-	TGCAGTGCTAGAGGGGATTTTACGGGCACAGATACGCAGTATTTT	CSARGDFTGTDTQYF
TRBV29-1	-	TRBJ1-1	large	TGCAGCACCAAGTCAGGTGTCACTGAAGCTTTCTTT	CSTKSGVTEAFF
TRBV3-1	-	TRBJ2-1	few	TGTGCCAGCAGCCCGGGACTCAATGAGCAGTTCTTC	CASSPGLNEQFF
TRBV4-3	-	TRBJ1-1	many	TGCGCCAGCAGCCAAGATCGGAGAGGGAACACTGAAGCTTTCTTT	CASSQDRRGNTEAFF
TRBV20-1	TRBD2	TRBJ2-5	many	TGCAGTGCTACGGGAACTAGCGGGAGGGCCGACGAGACCCAGTACTTC	CSATGTSGRADETQYF
TRBV30	-	TRBJ2-3	medium-sized	TGTGCCTGGAGACGGCGGGAACTCACAGATACGCAGTATTTT	CAWRRRELTDTQYF
TRBV20-1	-	TRBJ2-3	many	TGCAGTGCTGCCATTCAGGGAACAGGCACAGATACGCAGTATTTT	CSAAIQGTGTDTQYF
TRBV29-1	TRBD2	TRBJ2-1	many	TGCAGCGTTGAAGATTCGGGACTAGCGGGTCGCTCCTACAATGAGCAGTTCTTC	CSVEDSGLAGRSYNEQFF
TRBV2	-	TRBJ1-1	many	TGTGCCAGCAGTGAGGGGGCCGACCCTGAAGCTTTCTTT	CASSEGADPEAFF
TRBV7-3	-	TRBJ2-3	many	TGTGCCAGCAGCTACGGGCTAATCTCAGATACGCAGTATTTT	CASSYGLISDTQYF
TRBV3-1	TRBD2	TRBJ2-1	many	TGTGCCAGCAGCCGAGGACTAGCGGGACGCAATGAGCAGTTCTTC	CASSRGLAGRNEQFF